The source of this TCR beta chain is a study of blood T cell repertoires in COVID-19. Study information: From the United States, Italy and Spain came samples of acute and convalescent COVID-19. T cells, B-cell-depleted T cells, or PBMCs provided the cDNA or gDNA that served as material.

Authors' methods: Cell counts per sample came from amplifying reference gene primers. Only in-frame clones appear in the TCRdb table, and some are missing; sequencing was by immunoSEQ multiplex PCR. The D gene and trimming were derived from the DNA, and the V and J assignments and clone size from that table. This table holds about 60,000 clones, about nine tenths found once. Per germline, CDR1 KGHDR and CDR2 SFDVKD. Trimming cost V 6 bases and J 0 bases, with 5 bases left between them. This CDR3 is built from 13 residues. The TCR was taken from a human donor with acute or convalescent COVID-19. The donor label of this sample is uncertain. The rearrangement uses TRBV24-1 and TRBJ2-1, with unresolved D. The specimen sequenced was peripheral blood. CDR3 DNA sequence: TGTGCCACCAGTTCTTTCTCCTACAATGAGCAGTTCTTC. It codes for CATSSFSYNEQFF.